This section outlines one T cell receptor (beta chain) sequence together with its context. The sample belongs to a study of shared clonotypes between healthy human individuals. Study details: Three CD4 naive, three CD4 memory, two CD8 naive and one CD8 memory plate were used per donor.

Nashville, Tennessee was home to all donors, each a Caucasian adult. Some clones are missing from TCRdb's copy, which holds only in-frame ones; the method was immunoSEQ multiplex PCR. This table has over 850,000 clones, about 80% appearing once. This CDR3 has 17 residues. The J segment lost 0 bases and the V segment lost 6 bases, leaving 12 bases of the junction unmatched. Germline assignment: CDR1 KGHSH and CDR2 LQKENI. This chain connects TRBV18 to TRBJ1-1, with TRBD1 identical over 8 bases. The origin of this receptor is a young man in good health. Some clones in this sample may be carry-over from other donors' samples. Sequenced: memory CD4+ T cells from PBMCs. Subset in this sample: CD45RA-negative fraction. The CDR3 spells CASSSGQADRMNTEAFF. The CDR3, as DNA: TGTGCCAGCTCGTCGGGACAGGCTGACCGAATGAACACTGAAGCTTTCTTT.